Following are 17 T cell receptor beta chains from one sample sequenced in a study of T cells after yellow fever vaccination. In TCRdb, the 5' RACE reads were re-called with MiXCR into one record per CDR3 protein. This sample has about 220,000 distinct CDR3 sequences; roughly 3% occur once, and the top ten carry around 3.2%. The sample here was CD4+ T cells sorted from PBMCs, taken 10 days after the yellow fever booster vaccination. These receptors all stem from a man aged 18 to 29 who received the YFV17D yellow fever vaccine.

This clonotype was observed many times. The V call is TRBV7-3, the J call TRBJ2-7, with 12 bases lining up with TRBD1. Trimming took 2 bases from V and 6 from J; bases not matched to a gene: 5. This CDR3 is built from 15 residues. Germline V CDR1 and CDR2: SGHTA, FQGTGA. This CDR3 is CASSLLGTGGGEQYF. The DNA for the CDR3 is TGTGCCAGCAGCTTACTTGGGACAGGGGGCGGCGAGCAGTACTTC. The full variable domain, with the rest looked up from reference TRBV7-3 and TRBJ2-7, is GAGVSQTPSNKVTEKGKYVELRCDPISGHTALYWYRQSLGQGPEFLIYFQGTGAADDSGLPNDRFFAVRPEGSVSTLKIQRTERGDSAVYLCASSLLGTGGGEQYFGPGTRLTVT.

This clonotype was counted many times. This chain connects TRBV11-2 to TRBJ1-1; a weak D match, TRBD1 (5 bases). Trimming removed 2 bases at V and 1 base at J, with 20 bases between. This CDR3 is 18 amino acids long. Germline V gene data show CDR1 as SGHAT and CDR2 as FQNNGV. The CDR3 DNA follows: TGTGCCAGCAGCTTAAATTTCGGGGCGAGGCGGGCGAACACTGAAGCTTTCTTT. It codes for CASSLNFGARRANTEAFF.

This clonotype has a count of ten or more. V gene TRBV7-9 combines with J gene TRBJ1-2; tentatively, D is TRBD1 (5 bases). This CDR3 contains 16 residues. From germline, CDR1 is SEHNR and CDR2 FQNEAQ (reference sequence). Trimming pared 7 bases from V and 9 bases from J, leaving 27 bases between. The CDR3 region is CASMPLWDADSGSYTF. CDR3 DNA: TGTGCCAGCATGCCGCTTTGGGACGCTGACTCGGGGAGCTACACCTTC.

This clonotype was picked up a small number of times. This chain links TRBV18 with TRBJ1-2; no clear D. With 2 bases removed from V and 0 bases from J, the gap between germline ends came to 13 bases. CDR1 KGHSH and CDR2 LQKENI come from the germline V gene. The CDR3 is 16 residues long. As DNA, the CDR3 is TGTGCCAGCTCACCAGGTACAGCACCGTCTAACTATGGCTACACCTTC. It is translated as CASSPGTAPSNYGYTF.

This sequence joins TRBV10-3 and TRBJ2-5; D perhaps matches TRBD1 (6 bases). The CDR3 is made up of 14 amino acids. V was pared by 4 bases and J by 5 bases, with 14 bases between. Germline CDR1 ENHRY, CDR2 SYGVKD. The CDR3 DNA sequence: TGTGCCATCAGTGCGGGTGGGACACGGGAGACCCAGTACTTC. Residues: CAISAGGTRETQYF.

This clonotype was picked up a small number of times. The genes are TRBV5-5 and TRBJ1-2; TRBD1 aligns across 8 bases. V gave up 5 bases and J gave up 7 bases; unmatched junction bases: 7. CDR1 is SGHKS and CDR2 is YYEKEE in the germline V gene (reference sequence). The CDR3 extends over 13 amino acids. CDR3: CASSSRQGTGYTF. The CDR3 nucleotides read TGTGCCAGCAGTTCACGACAGGGGACTGGCTACACCTTC.

The V call is TRBV19, the J call TRBJ2-2, with 11 positions matching TRBD1. Germline V CDR1 and CDR2: LNHDA, SQIVND (reference sequence). The ends lost 9 bases at V and 3 bases at J; junction bases unmatched: 3. This CDR3 is 14 amino acids long. CDR3 amino acids: CASEDRGHTGELFF. Here the CDR3 DNA reads TGTGCCAGCGAGGACAGGGGGCACACCGGGGAGCTGTTTTTT.

In this sample, this clonotype turned up many times. The V and J genes are TRBV5-6 and TRBJ2-7; 9 bases agree with TRBD1. Germline lookup yields CDR1 SGHDT and CDR2 YYEEEE. CDR3 length: 14 residues. After removal of 1 base from V and 4 bases from J, the junction contained 3 bases not matched to a gene. The CDR3 sequence is CASSLTGGPYEQYV. The CDR3 coding sequence is TGTGCCAGCAGCTTGACAGGGGGCCCTTACGAGCAGTACGTC.

There are a few counts of this clonotype. This rearrangement joins TRBV6-5 to TRBJ1-5, with TRBD1 as a possible D gene (6 bases). CDR1 and CDR2 from the germline V gene are MNHEY and SVGAGI. Deletions cut 4 bases from V and 8 bases from J, with 15 bases between. This CDR3 has 14 amino acids. CDR3 sequence: CASSSRQDQKPQHF. Written as DNA, the CDR3 is TGTGCCAGCAGTTCTCGACAGGACCAAAAGCCCCAGCATTTT.

Note on this clonotype: A much larger clonotype is one base distant, so this may be a read error. The chain carries TRBV5-1 and TRBJ2-3, with a possible D match to TRBD2 (6 bases). This CDR3 has 15 amino acids. Germline values: CDR1 SGHRS, CDR2 YFSETQ. The V end was cut by 4 bases, the J end by 0 bases, with 12 bases between. CDR3 in amino acids: CASSPRLESTDTQYF. The CDR3 DNA reads as TGCGCCAGCAGCCCGCGACTAGAAAGCACAGATACGCAGTATTTT.

This clonotype was found a few times. V and J are TRBV5-1 and TRBJ1-1; D is unresolved. The CDR3 has 14 residues. V was cut by 4 bases and J by 1 base, with 11 bases left in between. CDR1 and CDR2 (germline): SGHRS, YFSETQ. The chain's CDR3 is CASSVSSGNTEAFF. In DNA form, the CDR3 reads TGCGCCAGCAGCGTTTCCAGCGGGAACACTGAAGCTTTCTTT.

A few counts support this clonotype. The rearrangement joins TRBV12-3 or TRBV12-4 to TRBJ1-5, with D perhaps TRBD1 (6 bases). Trimming removed 6 bases at V and 3 bases at J, with 12 bases between. This CDR3 is built from 14 residues. CDR3 amino acids: CASSRTGYNQPQHF. The CDR3 DNA follows: TGTGCCAGCAGCAGAACAGGGTACAATCAGCCCCAGCATTTT.

This clonotype was picked up many times. This chain joins TRBV10-3 and TRBJ2-1; D is possibly TRBD1 or TRBD2 (5 bases each). Germline V gene lookup returns CDR1 ENHRY and CDR2 SYGVKD. The CDR3 is made up of 15 amino acids. Trimming cost V 5 bases and J 4 bases, with 15 bases left between them. The CDR3, as DNA: TGTGCCATCAGTTCCCAAGGGGACCCTTACAATGAGCAGTTCTTC. Translating gives CAISSQGDPYNEQFF.

At least ten counts were recorded for this clonotype. The chain combines TRBV12-3 or TRBV12-4 with TRBJ1-5, with D possibly matching TRBD1 (5 bases). This CDR3 contains 15 residues. V gave up 2 bases and J gave up 4 bases, with 12 bases separating them. The CDR3 region has the DNA TGTGCCAGCAGTTTATTGGGGCAGTCTAATCAGCCCCAGCATTTT. It translates to CASSLLGQSNQPQHF.

There are a few counts of this clonotype. V and J are TRBV6-6 and TRBJ2-5; 10 bases agree with TRBD2. Germline lookup yields CDR1 MNHNY and CDR2 SVGAGI (reference sequence). This CDR3 spans 16 amino acids. Trimming at V came to 5 bases and at J to 4 bases, leaving 10 bases not matched to a gene. The CDR3 spells CASSPPAGGPVETQYF. CDR3 coding DNA: TGTGCCAGCAGTCCCCCAGCGGGGGGGCCGGTAGAGACCCAGTACTTC.

The chain is built from TRBV20-1 and TRBJ1-6, with D possibly matching TRBD1 (5 bases). The V gene lost 6 bases and the J gene lost 5 bases, with 17 bases spanning the gap. CDR1 and CDR2 from the germline V gene are DFQATT and SNEGSKA (reference sequence). There are 15 residues in the CDR3. The CDR3 region is CSAPPGQGHNSPLHF. CDR3 nucleotide sequence: TGCAGTGCCCCTCCCGGGCAGGGCCATAATTCACCCCTCCACTTT.

The chain joins TRBV11-3 to TRBJ2-5, with D unresolved. The CDR3 totals 13 residues. In germline, CDR1 is SGHNT, CDR2 YENEEA. Trimming took 5 bases from V and 5 from J, leaving 12 bases between them. CDR3 nucleotide sequence: TGTGCCAGCAGCCCACCGGATGATGAGACCCAGTACTTC. Translating gives CASSPPDDETQYF.